Presented here are 26 T cell receptor beta chains from one specimen sequenced in a study of blood T cell repertoires in COVID-19. Clones were read by immunoSEQ multiplex PCR, and TCRdb kept only the in-frame ones, dropping some. The sample contains 160,000 or so clones, approximately 91% of which appear only once. Sequencing was carried out using peripheral blood. These receptors were collected from a woman aged 70-85 years with acute or convalescent COVID-19.

The chain carries TRBV10-3 and TRBJ1-2, with 9 positions matching TRBD1. CDR1 and CDR2 from the germline V gene are ENHRY and SYGVKD. The CDR3 runs 14 residues. With 6 bases clipped from V and 6 bases from J, the junction kept 8 bases outside the gene matches. The chain's CDR3 is CAIRGQGGSNGYTF. The CDR3 bases are TGTGCCATCAGGGGACAGGGCGGTTCGAATGGCTACACCTTC.

This clone has only a few counts. This chain joins TRBV2 and TRBJ1-2; possible D gene TRBD1, 6 bases. Germline V lookup: CDR1 SNHLY, CDR2 FYNNEI. The CDR3 has 13 residues. Trimming pared 6 bases from V and 2 bases from J, leaving 10 bases between. The CDR3 DNA is TGTGCCAGCAGCCGGGACACGAACTATGGCTACACCTTC. Amino acids: CASSRDTNYGYTF.

V gene TRBV5-6 combines with J gene TRBJ1-1; D might be TRBD1 (5 bases). The CDR3 sequence is 13 residues long. V was shortened by 4 bases and J by 8 bases, with 15 bases between the two germline ends. Germline CDR1 and CDR2: SGHDT and YYEEEE. CDR3 loop: CASSAPGLGEAFF. The DNA for the CDR3 is TGTGCCAGCAGCGCACCAGGGTTGGGAGAAGCTTTCTTT.

This chain joins TRBV2 and TRBJ2-7; D is perhaps TRBD1 (7 bases). This CDR3 comprises 13 residues. Trimming stripped 6 bases from V and 2 bases from J, with 11 bases between. Germline V lookup: CDR1 SNHLY, CDR2 FYNNEI. CDR3 in DNA: TGTGCCAGCAGGGGGGGACAGACCTACGAGCAGTACTTC. It translates to CASRGGQTYEQYF. The full variable domain, rest sourced from reference TRBV2 and TRBJ2-7, is EPEVTQTPSHQVTQMGQEVILRCVPISNHLYFYWYRQILGQKVEFLVSFYNNEISEKSEIFDDQFSVERPDGSNFTLKIRSTKLEDSAMYFCASRGGQTYEQYFGPGTRLTVT.

The chain recombines TRBV29-1 with TRBJ1-1; D call uncertain. Trimming took off 7 bases at V and 4 bases at J, with 10 bases between the two ends. The germline V gene has CDR1 SQVTM and CDR2 ANQGSEA. This CDR3 has 11 amino acids. CDR3 protein: CSGLYSTEAFF. In DNA, the CDR3 is TGCAGCGGCCTATACTCCACTGAAGCTTTCTTT. The full variable domain, its missing parts supplied by reference TRBV29-1 and TRBJ1-1, is SAVISQKPSRDICQRGTSLTIQCQVDSQVTMMFWYRQQPGQSLTLIATANQGSEATYESGFVIDKFPISRPNLTFSTLTVSNMSPEDSSIYLCSGLYSTEAFFGQGTRLTVV.

J is TRBJ2-5 and V is TRBV18, with TRBD1 matching 9 bases. Germline values: CDR1 KGHSH, CDR2 LQKENI. The CDR3 totals 15 residues. Losses at the gene ends were 7 bases for V and 1 base for J; bases not matched to a gene: 7. Written as DNA, the CDR3 is TGTGCCAGCTATAAGGACAGGGGCCCCCAAGAGACCCAGTACTTC. Its protein product is CASYKDRGPQETQYF.

This chain uses TRBV5-5 with TRBJ1-1, with 7 bases matching TRBD1. This CDR3 is 15 amino acids long. Germline CDR1 SGHKS, CDR2 YYEKEE (reference sequence). J gave up 2 bases and V 5 bases, and 9 bases lay outside the gene matches. CDR3 loop: CASSPRTGLNTEAFF. The CDR3 region has the DNA TGTGCCAGCAGTCCTAGGACAGGTCTTAACACTGAAGCTTTCTTT.

This chain uses TRBV29-1 with TRBJ1-2, with D possibly matching TRBD1 (6 bases). Germline loops: CDR1 SQVTM, CDR2 ANQGSEA. This CDR3 contains 12 residues. The germline V and J ends were trimmed by 6 bases and 6 bases, with 14 bases remaining between them. The chain's CDR3 is CSVPVQGNGYTF. CDR3 coding DNA: TGCAGCGTGCCCGTTCAGGGGAATGGCTACACCTTC.

V and J are TRBV28 and TRBJ1-6; D gene uncertain. From germline, CDR1 is MDHEN and CDR2 SYDVKM. The V end lost 7 bases, the J end lost 9 bases, and 16 bases lay between the germline ends. The CDR3 covers 14 residues. The CDR3, as DNA: TGTGCCAGCACCGAACTATTGACGGGTTCACCCCTCCACTTT. Translation: CASTELLTGSPLHF.

The V gene is TRBV7-2, the J gene TRBJ1-5; 9 positions agree with TRBD1. Trimming cost V 1 base and J 3 bases; bases outside gene matches: 4. This CDR3 has 16 amino acids. CDR1 is SGHTA, CDR2 FQGNSA, per germline. CDR3 nucleotide sequence: TGTGCCAGCAGCTTAGTTGGACAGGGGCTCAATCAGCCCCAGCATTTT. Its protein is CASSLVGQGLNQPQHF.

DNA for the CDR3: TGTGCCAGCAGCCAAGATTGGACACCCTCTGGAAACACCATATATTTT. Translated: CASSQDWTPSGNTIYF. V gene TRBV4-2 combines with J gene TRBJ1-3; a possible D gene is TRBD1 (5 bases). The CDR3 sequence is 16 residues long. Germline V lookup: CDR1 LGHNA, CDR2 YNFKEQ. Deletions cut 0 bases from V and 0 bases from J, with 9 bases between.

V usage is TRBV7-8 and J usage is TRBJ1-2, with TRBD1 matching 12 bases. Germline lookup yields CDR1 SGHVS and CDR2 FQNEAQ. CDR3 length: 14 residues. V trimming: 5 bases; J trimming: 4 bases; junction bases outside the gene matches: 2. For the CDR3, the DNA is TGTGCCAGCAGCGGGACAGGGGGCGTCTATGGCTACACCTTC. It translates to CASSGTGGVYGYTF.

V is TRBV7-3 and J is TRBJ2-7; tentatively, D is TRBD1 (7 bases). Germline CDR1 reads SGHTA; CDR2 reads FQGTGA. Trimming removed 4 bases at V and 1 base at J, with 23 bases between. The CDR3 has 18 amino acids. CDR3 in amino acids: CASSWTGTAYGGSYEQYF. CDR3 DNA: TGTGCCAGCAGCTGGACCGGGACAGCCTATGGGGGGTCCTACGAGCAGTACTTC.

This clone showed up just once. This chain uses TRBV6-1 with TRBJ1-6; 8 nucleotides match TRBD1. V was clipped by 3 bases and J by 7 bases; unmatched bases: 8. The CDR3 is 16 amino acids. Germline V lookup: CDR1 MNHNS, CDR2 SASEGT. The CDR3 protein is CASSEKDRVLNSPLHF. The CDR3 DNA reads TGTGCCAGCAGTGAGAAGGACAGGGTATTGAATTCACCCCTCCACTTT.

The chain uses TRBV28 and TRBJ2-7, with D tentatively TRBD1 (5 bases). The CDR3 is 13 amino acids. The V end was cut by 7 bases, the J end by 7 bases, with 17 bases between. Germline CDR1 reads MDHEN; CDR2 reads SYDVKM. The CDR3 nucleotides read TGTGCCAGCAATCGAATACAGGCTGGTGAGCAGTACGTC. Amino acid sequence: CASNRIQAGEQYV.

This chain uses TRBV25-1 with TRBJ1-2; the match to TRBD1 covers 7 bases. The junction had 2 bases not matched to a gene; V was cut back by 1 base and J by 3 bases. Germline V CDR1 and CDR2: MGHDK, SYGVNS. The CDR3 extends over 14 amino acids. CDR3 in amino acids: CASSEFTGDYGYTF. The CDR3 bases are TGTGCCAGCAGTGAATTCACAGGGGACTATGGCTACACCTTC.

This clone was recorded once. J is TRBJ2-2 and V is TRBV19; 7 bases fit TRBD2. The CDR3 runs 15 residues. Trimming took 3 bases from V and 7 from J; bases not matched to a gene: 8. Germline V gives CDR1 LNHDA, CDR2 SQIVND (reference sequence). DNA of the CDR3: TGTGCCAGTAGTATGAGCGGGGAGTTCCGCGGGGAGCTGTTTTTT. Protein sequence: CASSMSGEFRGELFF.

This clone was counted once. The rearrangement links TRBV24-1 to TRBJ2-1, with D possibly being TRBD1 (6 bases). V shed 3 bases and J shed 8 bases, with 22 bases lying between them. The CDR3 has 17 amino acids. Per germline, CDR1 KGHDR and CDR2 SFDVKD. Here the CDR3 reads CATSDPKFGGMRDEQFF. Here the CDR3 DNA reads TGTGCCACCAGTGATCCTAAGTTTGGGGGCATGAGGGATGAGCAGTTCTTC.

The rearrangement links TRBV29-1 to TRBJ1-1; a weak D match, TRBD1 (5 bases). The ends were cut back, 2 bases at V and 4 bases at J, with 11 bases in the middle. This CDR3 is 13 amino acids long. Germline V gives CDR1 SQVTM, CDR2 ANQGSEA. The CDR3 nucleotides read TGCAGCGTTGAAAGGGGATTGGGCACTGAAGCTTTCTTT. This sequence encodes CSVERGLGTEAFF.

This chain joins TRBV10-3 and TRBJ2-1; 7 nucleotides align to TRBD1. CDR1 is ENHRY and CDR2 is SYGVKD in the germline V gene. There are 14 residues in the CDR3. With 3 bases clipped from V and 3 bases from J, the junction kept 2 bases outside the gene matches. The CDR3 DNA sequence: TGTGCCATCAGTGACTGGGACAGCTACAATGAGCAGTTCTTC. Its protein product is CAISDWDSYNEQFF.

The chain links TRBV4-1 to TRBJ1-2; D is uncertain. Germline CDR1 and CDR2: MGHRA and YSYEKL. The ends were cut back, 1 base at V and 4 bases at J, with 10 bases in the middle. This CDR3 spans 14 amino acids. The chain's CDR3 is CASSQAAQIYGYTF. CDR3 DNA sequence: TGCGCCAGCAGCCAAGCAGCACAGATCTATGGCTACACCTTC.

This chain connects TRBV7-8 to TRBJ1-1; TRBD1 aligns across 7 bases. From germline, CDR1 is SGHVS and CDR2 FQNEAQ. The ends lost 2 bases at V and 0 bases at J; junction bases unmatched: 6. The CDR3 spans 16 residues. CDR3 sequence reads: CASSLRYRGLNTEAFF. In DNA form, the CDR3 reads TGTGCCAGCAGCTTAAGGTACAGGGGCCTGAACACTGAAGCTTTCTTT.

The genes are TRBV7-8 and TRBJ1-1; D is ambiguous. There are 17 residues in the CDR3. V was clipped by 6 bases and J by 0 bases, with 20 bases between them. CDR1 is SGHVS, CDR2 FQNEAQ, per germline. The CDR3 bases are TGTGCCAGCAGTACCCCGCCCGCGCGGGCTTTGAACACTGAAGCTTTCTTT. This encodes CASSTPPARALNTEAFF. The whole variable domain, remainder taken from reference TRBV7-8 and TRBJ1-1, is GAGVSQSPRYKVAKRGQDVALRCDPISGHVSLFWYQQALGQGPEFLTYFQNEAQLDKSGLPSDRFFAERPEGSVSTLKIQRTQQEDSAVYLCASSTPPARALNTEAFFGQGTRLTVV.

This chain uses TRBV30 with TRBJ1-2, with 8 positions matching TRBD1. The CDR3 is 15 amino acids. Per germline, CDR1 GTSNPN and CDR2 SVGIG (reference sequence). The V gene end was trimmed by 0 bases and the J gene end by 6 bases; junction bases not matched to a gene: 9. CDR3 in amino acids: CAWSVGGQGRNGYTF. DNA for the CDR3: TGTGCCTGGAGTGTGGGCGGACAGGGCCGTAATGGCTACACCTTC.

The V gene is TRBV7-2, the J gene TRBJ2-3; D is possibly TRBD2 (6 bases). The germline V gene has CDR1 SGHTA and CDR2 FQGNSA. With 5 bases removed from V and 1 base from J, the gap between germline ends came to 19 bases. The CDR3 is made up of 17 amino acids. The CDR3 is CASSLQQPGLGTDTQYF. CDR3 nucleotides: TGTGCCAGCAGCCTACAACAACCGGGACTGGGCACAGATACGCAGTATTTT. The full variable domain, completed using reference TRBV7-2 and TRBJ2-3, is GAGVSQSPSNKVTEKGKDVELRCDPISGHTALYWYRQSLGQGLEFLIYFQGNSAPDKSGLPSDRFSAERTGGSVSTLTIQRTQQEDSAVYLCASSLQQPGLGTDTQYFGPGTRLTVL.

This sequence joins TRBV10-1 and TRBJ1-5; D gene uncertain. The germline V gene has CDR1 WNHNN and CDR2 SYGVQD (reference sequence). V lost 5 bases and J 3 bases, leaving 8 bases between the germline ends. The CDR3 runs to 13 residues. CDR3 in amino acids: CASSRGFNQPQHF. The CDR3 coding sequence is TGCGCCAGCAGTCGGGGTTTCAATCAGCCCCAGCATTTT.